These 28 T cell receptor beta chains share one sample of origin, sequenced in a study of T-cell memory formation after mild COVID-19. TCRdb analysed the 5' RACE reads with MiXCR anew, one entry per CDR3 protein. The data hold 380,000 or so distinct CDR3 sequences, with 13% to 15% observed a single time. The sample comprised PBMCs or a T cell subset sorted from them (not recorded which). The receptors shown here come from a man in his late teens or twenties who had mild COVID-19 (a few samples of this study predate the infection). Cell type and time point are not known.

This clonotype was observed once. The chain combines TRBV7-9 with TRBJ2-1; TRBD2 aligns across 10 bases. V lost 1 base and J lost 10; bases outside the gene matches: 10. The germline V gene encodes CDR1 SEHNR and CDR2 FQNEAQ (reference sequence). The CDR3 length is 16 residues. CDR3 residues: CASSLVEPSGSEEQFF. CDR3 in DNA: TGTGCCAGCAGCTTAGTGGAGCCTAGCGGGAGTGAGGAGCAGTTCTTC.

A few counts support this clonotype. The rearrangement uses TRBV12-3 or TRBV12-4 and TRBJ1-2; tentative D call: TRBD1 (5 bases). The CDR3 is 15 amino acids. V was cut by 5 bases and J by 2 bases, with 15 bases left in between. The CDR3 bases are TGTGCCAGCAGTGACCCCTTCGGGGGGAACTATGGCTACACCTTC. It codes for CASSDPFGGNYGYTF.

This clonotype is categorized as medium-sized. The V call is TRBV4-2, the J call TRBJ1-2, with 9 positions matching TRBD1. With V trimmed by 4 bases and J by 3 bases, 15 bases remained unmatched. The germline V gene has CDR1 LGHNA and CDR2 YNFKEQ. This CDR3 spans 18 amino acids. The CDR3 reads CASSLVGGDREGYYGYTF. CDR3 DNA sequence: TGTGCCAGCAGCCTCGTCGGAGGGGACAGGGAGGGCTACTATGGCTACACCTTC.

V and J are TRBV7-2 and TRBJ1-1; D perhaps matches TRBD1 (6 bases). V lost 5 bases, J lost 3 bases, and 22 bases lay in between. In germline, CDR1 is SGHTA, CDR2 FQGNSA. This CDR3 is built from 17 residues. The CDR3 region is CASSPRAGGLSYTEAFF. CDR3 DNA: TGTGCCAGCAGCCCCAGGGCTGGGGGGCTGTCGTACACTGAAGCTTTCTTT.

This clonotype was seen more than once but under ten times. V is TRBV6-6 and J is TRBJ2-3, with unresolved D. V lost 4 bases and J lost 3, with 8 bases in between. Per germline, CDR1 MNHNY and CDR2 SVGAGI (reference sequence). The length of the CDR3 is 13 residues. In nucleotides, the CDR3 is TGTGCCAGCAGTTCATTGGGTACAGATACGCAGTATTTT. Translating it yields CASSSLGTDTQYF.

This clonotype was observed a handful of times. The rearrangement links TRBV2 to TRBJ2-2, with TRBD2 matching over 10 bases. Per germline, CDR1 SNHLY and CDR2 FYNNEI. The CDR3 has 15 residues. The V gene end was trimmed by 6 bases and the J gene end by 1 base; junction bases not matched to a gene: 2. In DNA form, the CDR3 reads TGTGCCAGCAGCGTAGCGGGGGGGAACACCGGGGAGCTGTTTTTT. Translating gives CASSVAGGNTGELFF.

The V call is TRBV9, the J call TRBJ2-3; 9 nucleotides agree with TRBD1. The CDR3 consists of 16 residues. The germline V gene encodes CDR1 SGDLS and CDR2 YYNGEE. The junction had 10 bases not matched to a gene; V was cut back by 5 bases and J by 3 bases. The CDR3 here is CASRPTDRGMTDTQYF. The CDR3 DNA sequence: TGTGCCAGCAGGCCGACGGACAGGGGAATGACAGATACGCAGTATTTT.

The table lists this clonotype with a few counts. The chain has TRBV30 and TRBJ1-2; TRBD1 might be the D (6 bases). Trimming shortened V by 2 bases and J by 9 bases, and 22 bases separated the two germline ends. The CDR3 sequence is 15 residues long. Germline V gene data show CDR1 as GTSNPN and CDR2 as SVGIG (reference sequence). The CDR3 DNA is TGTGCCTGGAGTACCCCAGGGGAGGCCGCGGTTAGCTACACCTTC. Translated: CAWSTPGEAAVSYTF.

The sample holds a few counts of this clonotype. The CDR3 here is CATRETGGTEAFF. The CDR3 coding sequence is TGTGCCACCAGAGAGACAGGGGGCACTGAAGCTTTCTTT. V and J are TRBV24-1 and TRBJ1-1, with 9 nucleotides matching TRBD1. This CDR3 is 13 amino acids long. Trimming cost V 7 bases and J 4 bases; bases outside gene matches: 3. Germline V gene lookup returns CDR1 KGHDR and CDR2 SFDVKD.

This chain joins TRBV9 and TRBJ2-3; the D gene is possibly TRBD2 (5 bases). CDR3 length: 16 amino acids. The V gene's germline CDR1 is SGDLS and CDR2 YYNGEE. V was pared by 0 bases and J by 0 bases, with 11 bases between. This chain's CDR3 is CASSVESLASTDTQYF. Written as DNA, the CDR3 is TGTGCCAGCAGCGTAGAGAGCCTAGCTAGCACAGATACGCAGTATTTT.

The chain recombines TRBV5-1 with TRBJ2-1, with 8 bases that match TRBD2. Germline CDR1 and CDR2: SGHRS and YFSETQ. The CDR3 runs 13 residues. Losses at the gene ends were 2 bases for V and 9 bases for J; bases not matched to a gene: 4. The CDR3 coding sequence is TGCGCCAGCAGCTTCGCGGGGGGTGGTGAGCAGTTCTTC. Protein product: CASSFAGGGEQFF.

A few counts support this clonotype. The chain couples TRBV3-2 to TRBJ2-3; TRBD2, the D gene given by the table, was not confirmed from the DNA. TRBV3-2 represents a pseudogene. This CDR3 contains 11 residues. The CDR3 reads CASSPEGTQYF. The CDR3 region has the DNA TGTGCCAGCAGCCCGGAGGGTACGCAGTATTTT.

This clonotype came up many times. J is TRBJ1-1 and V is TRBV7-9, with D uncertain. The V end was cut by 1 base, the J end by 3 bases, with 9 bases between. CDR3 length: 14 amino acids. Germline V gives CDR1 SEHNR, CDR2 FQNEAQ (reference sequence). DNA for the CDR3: TGTGCCAGCAGCTTAGGGGGTGGGTACACTGAAGCTTTCTTT. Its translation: CASSLGGGYTEAFF.

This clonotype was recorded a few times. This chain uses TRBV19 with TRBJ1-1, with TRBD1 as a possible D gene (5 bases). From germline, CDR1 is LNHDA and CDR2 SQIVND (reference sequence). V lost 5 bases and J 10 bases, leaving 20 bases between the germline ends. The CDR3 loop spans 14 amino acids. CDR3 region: CASSPTRDGRPAFF. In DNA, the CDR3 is TGTGCCAGTAGTCCGACACGGGACGGACGCCCAGCTTTCTTT.

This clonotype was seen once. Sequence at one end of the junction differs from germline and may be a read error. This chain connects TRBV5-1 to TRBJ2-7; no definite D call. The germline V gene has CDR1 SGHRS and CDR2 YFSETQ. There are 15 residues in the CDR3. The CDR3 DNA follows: TGCGCCAGCAGCTGGGTACAGAGTGGCTCCTACGAGCAGTGCTTC. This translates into CASSWVQSGSYEQCF. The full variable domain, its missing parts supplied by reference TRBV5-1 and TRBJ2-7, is KAGVTQTPRYLIKTRGQQVTLSCSPISGHRSVSWYQQTPGQGLQFLFEYFSETQRNKGNFPGRFSGRQFSNSRSEMNVSTLELGDSALYLCASSWVQSGSYEQCFGPGTRLTVT.

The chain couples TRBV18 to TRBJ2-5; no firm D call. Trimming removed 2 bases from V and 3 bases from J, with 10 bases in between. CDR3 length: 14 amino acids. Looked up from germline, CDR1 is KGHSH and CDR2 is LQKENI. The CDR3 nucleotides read TGTGCCAGCTCACCATCCCCCTCGGAAGAGACCCAGTACTTC. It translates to CASSPSPSEETQYF.

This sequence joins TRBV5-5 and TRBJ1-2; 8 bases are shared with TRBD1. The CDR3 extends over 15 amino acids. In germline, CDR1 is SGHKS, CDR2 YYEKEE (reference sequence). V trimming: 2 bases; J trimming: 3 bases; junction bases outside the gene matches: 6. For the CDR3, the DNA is TGTGCCAGCAGCTTCCTTTCGACAGGGGACTATGGCTACACCTTC. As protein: CASSFLSTGDYGYTF.

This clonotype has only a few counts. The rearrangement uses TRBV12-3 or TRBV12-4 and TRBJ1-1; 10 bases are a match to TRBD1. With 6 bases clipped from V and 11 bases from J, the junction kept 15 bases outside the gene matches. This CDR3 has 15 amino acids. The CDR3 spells CASSNRQGALSIAFF. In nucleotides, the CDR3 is TGTGCCAGCAGCAACAGACAGGGGGCCCTGTCGATTGCTTTCTTT.

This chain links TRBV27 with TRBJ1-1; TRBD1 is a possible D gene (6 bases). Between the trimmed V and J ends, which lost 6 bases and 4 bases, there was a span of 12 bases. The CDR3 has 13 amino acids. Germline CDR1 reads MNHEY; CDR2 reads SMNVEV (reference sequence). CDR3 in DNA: TGTGCCAGCAGCGAAAACAGGGTCACTGAAGCTTTCTTT. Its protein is CASSENRVTEAFF.

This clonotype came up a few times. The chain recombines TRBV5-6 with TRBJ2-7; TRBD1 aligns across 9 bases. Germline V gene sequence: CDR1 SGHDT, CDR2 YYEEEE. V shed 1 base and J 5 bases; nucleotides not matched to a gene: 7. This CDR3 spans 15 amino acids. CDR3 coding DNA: TGTGCCAGCAGCTTGATAACGGGACAGGGTCACGAGCAGTACGTC. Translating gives CASSLITGQGHEQYV.

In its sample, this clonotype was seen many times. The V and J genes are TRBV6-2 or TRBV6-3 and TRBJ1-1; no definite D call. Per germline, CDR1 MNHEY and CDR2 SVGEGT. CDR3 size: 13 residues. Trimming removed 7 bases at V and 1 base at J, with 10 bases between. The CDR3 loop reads CASTNGRNTEAFF. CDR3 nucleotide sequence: TGTGCCAGCACCAACGGGAGGAACACTGAAGCTTTCTTT.

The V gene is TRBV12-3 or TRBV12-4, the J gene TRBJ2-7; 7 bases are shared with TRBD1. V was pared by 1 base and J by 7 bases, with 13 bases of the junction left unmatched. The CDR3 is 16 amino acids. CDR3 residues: CASSLGIWGTAKEQYF. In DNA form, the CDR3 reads TGTGCCAGCAGTTTAGGGATATGGGGGACAGCCAAAGAGCAGTACTTC.

The CDR3 DNA reads TGTGCCAGCAGCTTAGAAGGGAATCGGTACAATGAGCAGTTCTTC. Its translation is CASSLEGNRYNEQFF. The chain couples TRBV11-2 to TRBJ2-1; no reliable D call. V lost 0 bases and J 4 bases, leaving 10 bases between the germline ends. The CDR3 length is 15 residues. Germline lookup yields CDR1 SGHAT and CDR2 FQNNGV.

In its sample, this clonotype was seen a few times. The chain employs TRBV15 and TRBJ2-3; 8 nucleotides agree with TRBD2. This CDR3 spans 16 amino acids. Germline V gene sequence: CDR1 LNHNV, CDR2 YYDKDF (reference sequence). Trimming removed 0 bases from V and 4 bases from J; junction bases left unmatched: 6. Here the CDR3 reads CATSRDQRGTADTQYF. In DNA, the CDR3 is TGTGCCACCAGCAGAGATCAGCGGGGGACCGCAGATACGCAGTATTTT.

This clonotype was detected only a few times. In DNA, the CDR3 is TGTGCCATCAGTATGCAGGGAAACACCGGGGAGCTGTTTTTT. It specifies CAISMQGNTGELFF. The genes are TRBV10-3 and TRBJ2-2; TRBD1 is a possible D gene (5 bases). The CDR3 has 14 residues. The V end was cut by 5 bases, the J end by 2 bases, with 9 bases between. From germline, CDR1 is ENHRY and CDR2 SYGVKD.

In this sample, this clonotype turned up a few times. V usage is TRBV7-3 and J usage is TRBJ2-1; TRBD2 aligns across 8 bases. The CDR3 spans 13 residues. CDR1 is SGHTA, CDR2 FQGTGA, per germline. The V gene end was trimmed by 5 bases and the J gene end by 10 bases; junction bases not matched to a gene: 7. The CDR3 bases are TGTGCCAGCAGCCCCCCGGGGGGGGGAGAGCAGTTCTTC. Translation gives CASSPPGGGEQFF.

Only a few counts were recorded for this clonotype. CDR3 residues: CAISPAGGRTDTQYF. CDR3 sequence (DNA): TGTGCCATCAGCCCAGCGGGGGGGAGGACAGATACGCAGTATTTT. V usage is TRBV10-3 and J usage is TRBJ2-3, with TRBD2 matching 10 bases. CDR3 length: 15 amino acids. CDR1 and CDR2 from the germline V gene are ENHRY and SYGVKD. The junction had 6 bases not matched to a gene; V was cut back by 6 bases and J by 3 bases.

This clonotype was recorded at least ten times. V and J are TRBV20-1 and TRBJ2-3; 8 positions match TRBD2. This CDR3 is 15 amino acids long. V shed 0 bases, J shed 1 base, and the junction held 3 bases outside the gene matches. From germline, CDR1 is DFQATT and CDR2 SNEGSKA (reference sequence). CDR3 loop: CSARDPAGGTDTQYF. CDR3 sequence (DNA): TGCAGTGCTAGAGATCCAGCGGGGGGCACAGATACGCAGTATTTT.